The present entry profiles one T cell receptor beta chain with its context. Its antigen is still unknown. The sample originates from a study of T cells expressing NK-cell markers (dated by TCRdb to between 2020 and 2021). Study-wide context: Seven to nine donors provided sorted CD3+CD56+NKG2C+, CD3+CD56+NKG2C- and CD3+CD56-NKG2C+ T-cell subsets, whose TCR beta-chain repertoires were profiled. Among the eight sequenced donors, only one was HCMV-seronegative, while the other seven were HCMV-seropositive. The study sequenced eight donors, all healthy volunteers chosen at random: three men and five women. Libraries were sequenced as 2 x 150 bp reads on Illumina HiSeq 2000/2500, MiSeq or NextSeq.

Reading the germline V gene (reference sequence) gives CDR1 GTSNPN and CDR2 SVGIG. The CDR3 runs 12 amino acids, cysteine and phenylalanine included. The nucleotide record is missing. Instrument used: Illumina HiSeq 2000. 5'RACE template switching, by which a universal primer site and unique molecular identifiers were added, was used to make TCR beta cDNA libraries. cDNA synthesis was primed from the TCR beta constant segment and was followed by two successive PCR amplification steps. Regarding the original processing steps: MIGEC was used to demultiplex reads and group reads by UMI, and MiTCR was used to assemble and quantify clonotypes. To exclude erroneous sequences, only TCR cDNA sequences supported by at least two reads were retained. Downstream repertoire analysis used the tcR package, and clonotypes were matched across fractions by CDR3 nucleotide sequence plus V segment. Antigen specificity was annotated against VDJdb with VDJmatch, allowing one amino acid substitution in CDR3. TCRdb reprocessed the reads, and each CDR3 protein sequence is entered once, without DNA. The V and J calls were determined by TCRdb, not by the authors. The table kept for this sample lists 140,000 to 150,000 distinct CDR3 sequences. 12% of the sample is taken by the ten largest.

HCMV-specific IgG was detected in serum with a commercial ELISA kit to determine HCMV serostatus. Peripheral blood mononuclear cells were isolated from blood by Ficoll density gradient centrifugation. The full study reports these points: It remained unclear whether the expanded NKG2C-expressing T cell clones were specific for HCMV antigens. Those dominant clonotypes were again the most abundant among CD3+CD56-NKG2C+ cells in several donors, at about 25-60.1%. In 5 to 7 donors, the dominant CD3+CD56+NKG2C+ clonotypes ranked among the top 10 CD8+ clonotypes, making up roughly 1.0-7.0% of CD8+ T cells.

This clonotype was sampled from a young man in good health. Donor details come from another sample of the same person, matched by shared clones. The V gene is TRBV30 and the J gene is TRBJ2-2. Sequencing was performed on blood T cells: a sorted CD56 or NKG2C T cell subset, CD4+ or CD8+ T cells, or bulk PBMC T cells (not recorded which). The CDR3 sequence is CAWLELPGELFF.